This entry concerns a single T cell receptor beta chain. This CDR3 region has 14 residues. CDR1 is LGHNT and CDR2 is FRNRAP in the germline V gene. With 6 bases clipped from V and 5 bases from J, the junction kept 6 bases outside the gene matches. Reverse transcription of roughly 0.45 to 1 ug RNA used random hexamers. TCRdb re-analysed the immunoSEQ multiplex PCR reads in MiXCR, keeping a single row per CDR3 protein. This repertoire shows under 150,000 distinct CDR3 sequences, around nine tenths found once; its top ten account for around 0.24%. The sample originates from a study of CD8 T cells in Susac syndrome.

The source is a human donor with multiple sclerosis. This chain links TRBV12-5 with TRBJ1-2, with 10 bases that match TRBD1. Sequenced material: CD8+ T cells from PBMCs. The CDR3 region is CASGTGQGLYGYTF. CDR3 bases: TGTGCTAGTGGCACGGGACAGGGGTTGTATGGCTACACCTTC.